The rows below give T cell receptor beta chains drawn from one sample of a study of post-analysis software for immune sequencing data. TCRdb re-called the PCR reads through MiXCR, storing one row per CDR3 protein. This sample yields 150,000 to 200,000 distinct CDR3 sequences, of which 30% are seen a single time; about 1.4% belongs to the top ten. The sequenced sample was blood. The source is a girl aged 10 to 17 with multiple sclerosis. The conserved cysteine and the conserved F or W are not part of the CDR3 here. Each record gives: CDR3 protein, V gene, J gene, clone size, D gene. The D gene is left open where the match is weak. The listing skips clone size in some rows; elsewhere it reads once, few, many or a size class.

CDR3 protein: ASSQEEGLNEKLF
V gene: TRBV4-1
J gene: TRBJ1-4
clone size: NA
D gene: NA

CDR3 protein: ASSPATGGYEQY
V gene: TRBV7-6
J gene: TRBJ2-7
clone size: many
D gene: TRBD1

CDR3 protein: ASSLREDRDSYEQY
V gene: TRBV13
J gene: TRBJ2-7
clone size: NA
D gene: TRBD1

CDR3 protein: ASSEESETRQGSYNEQF
V gene: TRBV6-1
J gene: TRBJ2-1
clone size: few
D gene: NA

CDR3 protein: SFWTGTDIQY
V gene: TRBV29-1
J gene: TRBJ2-4
clone size: many
D gene: TRBD1

CDR3 protein: ASSLPPRTEAF
V gene: TRBV7-9
J gene: TRBJ1-1
clone size: NA
D gene: NA

CDR3 protein: ASSQQGNTEAF
V gene: TRBV14
J gene: TRBJ1-1
clone size: once
D gene: NA

CDR3 protein: ASSLSADTQY
V gene: TRBV12-3/TRBV12-4
J gene: TRBJ2-3
clone size: many
D gene: NA

CDR3 protein: ASSLARDKVREQY
V gene: TRBV12-3/TRBV12-4
J gene: TRBJ2-7
clone size: NA
D gene: NA

CDR3 protein: ASSSSGTDNYGYT
V gene: TRBV5-1
J gene: TRBJ1-2
clone size: many
D gene: NA

CDR3 protein: ASSVGGTGGYEQY
V gene: TRBV9
J gene: TRBJ2-7
clone size: many
D gene: TRBD1

CDR3 protein: ASSVGSGPNEQY
V gene: TRBV9
J gene: TRBJ2-4
clone size: NA
D gene: NA

CDR3 protein: ASSQGVGSAEAQF
V gene: TRBV3-1
J gene: TRBJ2-1
clone size: NA
D gene: NA

CDR3 protein: SARELSGQFYEQY
V gene: TRBV20-1
J gene: TRBJ2-7
clone size: NA
D gene: NA

CDR3 protein: ASSLYETSLHTQY
V gene: TRBV12-3/TRBV12-4
J gene: TRBJ2-3
clone size: NA
D gene: NA

CDR3 protein: SARLAGSGRY
V gene: TRBV20-1
J gene: TRBJ2-5
clone size: few
D gene: NA

CDR3 protein: ASTKAGGAYEQY
V gene: TRBV7-9
J gene: NA
clone size: NA
D gene: TRBD2

CDR3 protein: VSSLGHMNTEAF
V gene: TRBV12-3/TRBV12-4
J gene: TRBJ1-1
clone size: NA
D gene: NA

CDR3 protein: SARDVGGQGYNEQY
V gene: TRBV20-1
J gene: TRBJ2-5
clone size: few
D gene: NA

CDR3 protein: ASSEGRGPAYGYT
V gene: TRBV6-1
J gene: TRBJ1-2
clone size: many
D gene: NA

CDR3 protein: ASSPDRGDTEAF
V gene: TRBV7-9
J gene: TRBJ1-1
clone size: NA
D gene: TRBD1

CDR3 protein: SARDYREPYEQY
V gene: TRBV20-1
J gene: TRBJ2-7
clone size: many
D gene: NA